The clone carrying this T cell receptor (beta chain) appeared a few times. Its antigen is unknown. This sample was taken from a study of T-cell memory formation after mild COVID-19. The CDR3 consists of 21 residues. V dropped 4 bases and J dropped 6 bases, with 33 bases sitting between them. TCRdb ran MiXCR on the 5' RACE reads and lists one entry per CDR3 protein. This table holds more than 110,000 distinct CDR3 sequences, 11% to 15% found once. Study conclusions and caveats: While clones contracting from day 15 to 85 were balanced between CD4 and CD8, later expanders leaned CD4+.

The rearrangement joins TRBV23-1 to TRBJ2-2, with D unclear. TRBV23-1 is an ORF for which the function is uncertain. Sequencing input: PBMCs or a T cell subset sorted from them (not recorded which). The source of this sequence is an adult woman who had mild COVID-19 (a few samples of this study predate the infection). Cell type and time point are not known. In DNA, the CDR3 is TGCGCCAGCAGTCTTCGCGGTCGGCCGCTGAACTCGGGTGCTGGTCCCGGGGAGCTGTTTTTT. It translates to CASSLRGRPLNSGAGPGELFF.